These 25 T cell receptor beta chains came from one sample sequenced in a study of cytomegalovirus exposure and HLA in healthy donors. A multiplex PCR was run with 60 Vbeta primers and 13 Jbeta primers. Assay: immunoSEQ multiplex PCR; the TCRdb copy retains only in-frame clones and omits some. The table has about 190,000 clones, around 86% seen once; the top ten hold about 1.2%. The sample consisted of PBMCs. These receptors all stem from a man aged 25 to 40 in good health and CMV-seronegative.

The rearrangement uses TRBV5-1 and TRBJ2-1; tentatively, D is TRBD1 (5 bases). The germline V gene has CDR1 SGHRS and CDR2 YFSETQ. V lost 4 bases and J 3 bases, leaving 8 bases between the germline ends. CDR3 length: 13 residues. CDR3 residues: CASSPDIYNEQFF. The CDR3 DNA reads TGCGCCAGCAGCCCGGACATCTACAATGAGCAGTTCTTC.

The CDR3 nucleotides are TGTGCCAGCAGTTCTTACGGACAGGGGGCGACGAACACTGAAGCTTTCTTT. This codes for CASSSYGQGATNTEAFF. V is TRBV7-9 and J is TRBJ1-1, with 11 bases lining up with TRBD1. V dropped 6 bases and J dropped 1; count of bases not matched to a gene: 10. Germline CDR1 SEHNR, CDR2 FQNEAQ (reference sequence). There are 17 residues in the CDR3.

This clone has a single count. The V gene is TRBV28, the J gene TRBJ2-7; tentative D call: TRBD2 (6 bases). Germline CDR1 and CDR2: MDHEN and SYDVKM. This CDR3 comprises 14 residues. The V gene lost 4 bases and the J gene lost 3 bases, with 13 bases spanning the gap. The CDR3 sequence is CASSSRLGNYEQYF. The CDR3 region has the DNA TGTGCCAGCAGTTCCCGACTAGGAAACTACGAGCAGTACTTC.

With regard to this clone: Other DNA sequences from this sample encode an identical CDR3 as well. V gene TRBV27 combines with J gene TRBJ2-1; weak D call: TRBD1 (6 bases). Trimming stripped 0 bases from V and 1 base from J, with 10 bases between. There are 16 residues in the CDR3. CDR1 is MNHEY and CDR2 is SMNVEV in the germline V gene (reference sequence). In nucleotides, the CDR3 is TGTGCCAGCAGTTTATCGGCAGGGGTGTCCTACAATGAGCAGTTCTTC. Residues: CASSLSAGVSYNEQFF.

In its sample, this clone was seen once. This chain uses TRBV18 with TRBJ1-2; D gene unclear. This CDR3 comprises 15 residues. Germline CDR1 and CDR2: KGHSH and LQKENI. Deletions cut 2 bases from V and 4 bases from J, with 14 bases between. The chain's CDR3 is CASSPGLPGPYGYTF. In DNA, the CDR3 is TGTGCCAGCTCACCAGGCCTGCCAGGCCCCTATGGCTACACCTTC.

The CDR3 coding sequence is TGTGCCAGCAGTCCTACAGGGTGGGGAAACACCATATATTTT. It encodes CASSPTGWGNTIYF. The rearrangement uses TRBV6-6 and TRBJ1-3; D possibly corresponds to TRBD1 (6 bases). This CDR3 comprises 14 residues. Trimming stripped 5 bases from V and 4 bases from J, with 12 bases between. The V gene's germline CDR1 is MNHNY and CDR2 SVGAGI (reference sequence).

This clone was detected once. The DNA of the CDR3 is TGTGCCAGCAGCTCAGAGACTAGGGGATTGACAGATACGCAGTATTTT. Translation gives CASSSETRGLTDTQYF. The chain has TRBV5-4 and TRBJ2-3; tentatively, D is TRBD2 (6 bases). The CDR3 loop spans 16 amino acids. Trimming removed 3 bases at V and 3 bases at J, with 17 bases between. CDR1 is SGHNT and CDR2 is YYREEE in the germline V gene (reference sequence). Full variable domain (outside the CDR3, taken from reference TRBV5-4 and TRBJ2-3): ETGVTQSPTHLIKTRGQQVTLRCSSQSGHNTVSWYQQALGQGPQFIFQYYREEENGRGNFPPRFSGLQFPNYSSELNVNALELDDSALYLCASSSETRGLTDTQYFGPGTRLTVL.

J is TRBJ1-6 and V is TRBV28; a possible D gene is TRBD1 (6 bases). This CDR3 has 16 residues. Germline V gene lookup returns CDR1 MDHEN and CDR2 SYDVKM. Deletions cut 4 bases from V and 7 bases from J, with 17 bases between. The CDR3 spells CASSSPLGARNSPLHF. The CDR3 bases are TGTGCCAGCAGTTCCCCTTTGGGGGCCCGAAATTCACCCCTCCACTTT.

The chain is built from TRBV25-1 and TRBJ1-6; no clear D gene. The germline V gene has CDR1 MGHDK and CDR2 SYGVNS. This CDR3 contains 14 residues. Trimming pared 3 bases from V and 4 bases from J, leaving 7 bases between. The CDR3 DNA is TGTGCCAGCAGTGATGGCAAGTATAATTCACCCCTCCACTTT. Residues: CASSDGKYNSPLHF.

The J gene is TRBJ2-5, the V gene TRBV4-1; 9 bases fit TRBD2. Gene TRBJ2-7 matches the end of the DNA better, so the J call may be wrong. CDR3 size: 17 residues. Germline loops: CDR1 MGHRA, CDR2 YSYEKL. In DNA, the CDR3 is TGCGCCAGCAGCCAAGGGGGGCGCGGGAGGGCCCCCTACGAGCAGTACTTC. Its protein product is CASSQGGRGRAPYEQYF.

The genes are TRBV5-1 and TRBJ1-3, with TRBD1 identical over 7 bases. The CDR3 loop spans 14 amino acids. The junction had 6 bases not matched to a gene; V was cut back by 4 bases and J by 5 bases. Germline V gene sequence: CDR1 SGHRS, CDR2 YFSETQ. The CDR3 DNA reads TGCGCCAGCAGCCCGGGGGACAGCCGAAACACCATATATTTT. This encodes CASSPGDSRNTIYF.

This rearrangement joins TRBV25-1 to TRBJ2-7, with D possibly matching TRBD2 (6 bases). Germline V gene data show CDR1 as MGHDK and CDR2 as SYGVNS. The length of the CDR3 is 15 residues. The V end was cut by 6 bases, the J end by 0 bases, with 15 bases between. CDR3 in amino acids: CASSGGWTNSYEQYF. The CDR3 DNA follows: TGTGCCAGCAGCGGAGGTTGGACTAACTCCTACGAGCAGTACTTC.

As concerns this clone: The sample holds other DNA sequences that translate to the same CDR3. The genes are TRBV6-5 and TRBJ2-7; perhaps TRBD1 as D (6 bases). Germline V gene sequence: CDR1 MNHEY, CDR2 SVGAGI. CDR3 size: 14 residues. The germline V and J ends were trimmed by 5 bases and 0 bases, with 11 bases remaining between them. The CDR3 protein is CASSRHRDSYEQYF. CDR3 DNA: TGTGCCAGCAGTCGACACAGGGACTCCTACGAGCAGTACTTC.

V gene TRBV7-9 combines with J gene TRBJ2-3, with TRBD2 matching over 10 bases. This CDR3 spans 16 amino acids. Per germline, CDR1 SEHNR and CDR2 FQNEAQ (reference sequence). After removal of 5 bases from V and 3 bases from J, the junction contained 8 bases not matched to a gene. The CDR3 sequence: CASSPSLAGATDTQYF. For the CDR3, the DNA is TGTGCCAGCAGCCCAAGCCTAGCGGGGGCGACAGATACGCAGTATTTT.

The chain carries TRBV6-4 and TRBJ2-3, with 13 bases identical to TRBD2. The CDR3 is 16 amino acids. Per the germline V gene, CDR1 is MRHNA and CDR2 is SNTAGT. Trimming at V came to 6 bases and at J to 0 bases, leaving 3 bases not matched to a gene. The CDR3 DNA reads TGTGCCAGCAGCGGACTAGCGGGGGATAGCACAGATACGCAGTATTTT. Amino acid sequence: CASSGLAGDSTDTQYF.

The V call is TRBV10-3, the J call TRBJ2-5, with D perhaps TRBD2 (5 bases). CDR3 length: 13 amino acids. V was pared by 0 bases and J by 4 bases, with 6 bases between. Looked up from germline, CDR1 is ENHRY and CDR2 is SYGVKD. DNA of the CDR3: TGTGCCATCAGTGAGTCCAGCGGAGAGACCCAGTACTTC. Translating gives CAISESSGETQYF.

The CDR3 coding sequence is TGTGCCAGCAACCCCCGGACAGGTAGTTATGGCTACACCTTC. It translates to CASNPRTGSYGYTF. This rearrangement joins TRBV7-2 to TRBJ1-2; TRBD1 agrees at 7 bases. The CDR3 consists of 14 residues. CDR1 SGHTA and CDR2 FQGNSA come from the germline V gene. Unmatched junction bases numbered 10, after V lost 7 bases and J lost 5 bases.

The genes are TRBV19 and TRBJ2-1, with 8 bases identical to TRBD1. V gave up 3 bases and J gave up 4 bases; unmatched junction bases: 5. CDR1 LNHDA and CDR2 SQIVND come from the germline V gene (reference sequence). This CDR3 region has 15 residues. The CDR3 DNA sequence: TGTGCCAGTAGTATTCAACAGGGGGGATACAATGAGCAGTTCTTC. Encoded protein: CASSIQQGGYNEQFF.

V is TRBV7-2 and J is TRBJ2-1; TRBD1 aligns across 7 bases. With 1 base clipped from V and 0 bases from J, the junction kept 6 bases outside the gene matches. CDR3 length: 17 amino acids. The germline V gene has CDR1 SGHTA and CDR2 FQGNSA. For the CDR3, the DNA is TGTGCCAGCAGCTTAGGGGGGACAGCAAGCTCCTACAATGAGCAGTTCTTC. Translating it yields CASSLGGTASSYNEQFF.

This rearrangement joins TRBV28 to TRBJ1-1; 8 positions match TRBD1. The CDR3 length is 15 residues. In germline, CDR1 is MDHEN, CDR2 SYDVKM. The trim removed 4 bases at V and 6 bases at J, leaving 10 bases unmatched. The CDR3 region has the DNA TGTGCCAGCAGTTCCCGGACAGGGCCGGGAGCTGAAGCTTTCTTT. Translating gives CASSSRTGPGAEAFF.

The V gene is TRBV30, the J gene TRBJ1-1; 9 bases match TRBD1. The V and J ends lost 5 bases and 2 bases, in that order; junction bases with no gene match: 3. The CDR3 sequence is 13 residues long. Germline assignment: CDR1 GTSNPN and CDR2 SVGIG (reference sequence). For the CDR3, the DNA is TGTGCCTGGCGGACAGGGGTAAACACTGAAGCTTTCTTT. Its translation is CAWRTGVNTEAFF.

This chain links TRBV18 with TRBJ1-1; D possibly corresponds to TRBD1 (6 bases). The CDR3 totals 16 residues. Germline values: CDR1 KGHSH, CDR2 LQKENI. Trimming pared 5 bases from V and 3 bases from J, leaving 19 bases between. Here the CDR3 reads CASSTGQNNFYTEAFF. The CDR3 nucleotides are TGTGCCAGCTCAACCGGACAGAATAATTTTTACACTGAAGCTTTCTTT.

The chain links TRBV9 to TRBJ1-2; TRBD1 aligns across 11 bases. The J segment lost 5 bases and the V segment lost 2 bases, leaving 5 bases of the junction unmatched. This CDR3 region has 15 residues. Germline CDR1 reads SGDLS; CDR2 reads YYNGEE. The CDR3 loop is CASSVLGQGAYGYTF. The DNA for the CDR3 is TGTGCCAGCAGCGTTCTTGGACAGGGGGCATATGGCTACACCTTC.

This clone has just one count. The V call is TRBV15, the J call TRBJ2-7; TRBD2 agrees at 9 bases. In germline, CDR1 is LNHNV, CDR2 YYDKDF (reference sequence). This CDR3 contains 16 residues. V lost 3 bases and J lost 1; bases outside the gene matches: 7. Here the CDR3 reads CATSSSLAGASYEQYF. The CDR3 bases are TGTGCCACCAGCAGTTCATTAGCGGGAGCTTCCTACGAGCAGTACTTC.

A remark on this clone: A read error may account for a junction end that differs from germline. This chain connects TRBV2 to TRBJ2-1; a weak D match, TRBD2 (6 bases). Germline V lookup: CDR1 SNHLY, CDR2 FYNNEI. CDR3 size: 10 residues. CDR3 in DNA: TGTGCCAGCAGGCTAGAAGGGACTGTCTTC. Translating it yields CASRLEGTVF.